The 17 T cell receptor beta chains reported below all come from one sample, sequenced in a study of T cells in Graves' hyperthyroidism and ophthalmopathy (dated by TCRdb to between 2017 and 2020). The library was built by means of multiplex PCR. Data came from an Illumina HiSeq 2000. The TCR beta CDR3 regions were amplified from the RNA transcripts. A first-round RT-PCR of the TCR CDR3 used the HTBI primer set with the Qiagen OneStep RT-PCR kit. The raw public reads went through TCRdb reprocessing: fastp at Q25, MiXCR clone calling, in-frame beta chains kept. CDR3 protein sequences are deduplicated, and each keeps its most common genes and DNA. The sample data list 500,000 to 650,000 distinct CDR3 sequences, and 40% to 55% of these were observed just once. The ten largest make up about two fifths of the sample. The sample was peripheral blood or thyroid tissue (not recorded which). All receptors derive from an adult woman with Graves' disease, either hyperthyroidism or ophthalmopathy (not recorded which).

The gene calls are TRBV29-1 and TRBJ2-5; 7 bases are shared with TRBD2. From germline, CDR1 is SQVTM and CDR2 ANQGSEA. With V trimmed by 5 bases and J by 2 bases, 5 bases remained unmatched. The CDR3 has 13 amino acids. In DNA, the CDR3 is TGCAGCGTTCGGGGACTATCTCAAGAGACCCAGTACTTC. It codes for CSVRGLSQETQYF.

The chain recombines TRBV7-2 with TRBJ2-5, with D perhaps TRBD2 (6 bases). The CDR3 runs to 15 residues. The germline V gene encodes CDR1 SGHTA and CDR2 FQGNSA. Between the trimmed V and J ends, which lost 0 bases and 5 bases, there was a span of 13 bases. CDR3 sequence reads: CASSLAEGFWETQYF. As DNA, the CDR3 is TGTGCCAGCAGCTTAGCGGAGGGTTTCTGGGAGACCCAGTACTTC.

The V and J genes are TRBV6-1 and TRBJ1-1, with a weak D call TRBD1 (6 bases). V was pared by 3 bases and J by 5 bases, with 10 bases between. The germline V gene encodes CDR1 MNHNS and CDR2 SASEGT. The CDR3 length is 13 residues. This CDR3 is CASSDRGGTEAFF. The CDR3 DNA is TGTGCCAGCAGTGACAGAGGGGGGACTGAAGCTTTCTTT.

In this sample, this clonotype turned up many times. The V call is TRBV20-1, the J call TRBJ1-1; TRBD1 is a possible D gene (6 bases). Germline CDR1 reads DFQATT; CDR2 reads SNEGSKA (reference sequence). The CDR3 loop spans 13 amino acids. V lost 5 bases and J lost 5, with 15 bases in between. The CDR3 DNA follows: TGCAGTGCTCCCGGTAGGGGGGAGACTGAAGCTTTCTTT. This codes for CSAPGRGETEAFF.

The chain has TRBV19 and TRBJ1-1; no reliable D call. The CDR3 is 13 residues long. The V and J ends lost 7 bases and 8 bases respectively, with 17 bases between them. The V gene's germline CDR1 is LNHDA and CDR2 SQIVND (reference sequence). The CDR3, as DNA: TGTGCCAGTACCTCTCGAGACAAGGACGAAGCTTTCTTT. Residues: CASTSRDKDEAFF. The variable domain in full, with the rest retrieved from reference TRBV19 and TRBJ1-1, is DGGITQSPKYLFRKEGQNVTLSCEQNLNHDAMYWYRQDPGQGLRLIYYSQIVNDFQKGDIAEGYSVSREKKESFPLTVTSAQKNPTAFYLCASTSRDKDEAFFGQGTRLTVV.

Many counts were recorded for this clonotype. This chain joins TRBV29-1 and TRBJ2-3; D perhaps matches TRBD2 (5 bases). The CDR3 runs 15 residues. V was clipped by 4 bases and J by 0 bases, with 14 bases between them. Germline V gene data show CDR1 as SQVTM and CDR2 as ANQGSEA. The CDR3 DNA reads as TGCAGCGTTGTCGGAGGCACGCGAAGCACAGATACGCAGTATTTT. This translates into CSVVGGTRSTDTQYF.

The chain joins TRBV20-1 to TRBJ2-5; a possible D gene is TRBD2 (6 bases). Germline V lookup: CDR1 DFQATT, CDR2 SNEGSKA (reference sequence). This CDR3 region has 12 residues. V lost 5 bases and J 5 bases, leaving 12 bases between the germline ends. The CDR3 here is CSAGGVGETQYF. Here the CDR3 DNA reads TGCAGTGCTGGCGGGGTGGGCGAGACCCAGTACTTC.

This clonotype was seen just once. The J gene is TRBJ2-5, the V gene TRBV20-1; 9 bases match TRBD2. The CDR3 totals 14 residues. Germline CDR1 and CDR2: DFQATT and SNEGSKA (reference sequence). V lost 6 bases to trimming and J lost 4 bases; unmatched junction nucleotides: 9. The CDR3 here is CSAEWREGVETQYF. CDR3 nucleotide sequence: TGCAGTGCGGAATGGCGGGAGGGCGTAGAGACCCAGTACTTC.

This clonotype has ten or more counts. The V gene is TRBV7-2, the J gene TRBJ1-2, with a possible D match to TRBD1 (6 bases). Germline CDR1 is SGHTA and CDR2 is FQGNSA. The V end lost 5 bases, the J end lost 4 bases, and 11 bases lay between the germline ends. The CDR3 runs to 13 residues. CDR3 nucleotides: TGTGCCAGCAGCCCCGGGACAACCTATGGCTACACCTTC. Protein product: CASSPGTTYGYTF.

The V call is TRBV14, the J call TRBJ1-1; D ambiguous. Germline lookup yields CDR1 SGHDN and CDR2 FVKESK. This CDR3 is built from 13 residues. V was clipped by 1 base and J by 11 bases, with 14 bases between them. The CDR3: CASSQGSWGAAFF. Written as DNA, the CDR3 is TGTGCCAGCAGCCAAGGGTCCTGGGGTGCGGCTTTCTTT.

This chain joins TRBV29-1 and TRBJ2-1, with unresolved D. V lost 4 bases and J lost 5, with 12 bases in between. This CDR3 region has 13 residues. CDR1 and CDR2 from the germline V gene are SQVTM and ANQGSEA. CDR3 protein: CSVVWMPDNEQFF. The CDR3, as DNA: TGCAGCGTTGTTTGGATGCCGGACAATGAGCAGTTCTTC.

The chain employs TRBV5-1 and TRBJ2-7; D possibly corresponds to TRBD2 (6 bases). Trimming pared 2 bases from V and 7 bases from J, leaving 7 bases between. CDR1 and CDR2 from the germline V gene are SGHRS and YFSETQ. CDR3 length equals 11 residues. The CDR3 is CASSFREEQYF. For the CDR3, the DNA is TGCGCCAGCAGCTTCCGGGAGGAGCAGTACTTC.

This clonotype was counted at least ten times. This rearrangement joins TRBV12-3 or TRBV12-4 to TRBJ1-6; the match to TRBD1 covers 7 bases. The CDR3 has 13 amino acids. Germline trimming cut 7 bases from V and 11 bases from J; bases unmatched to any gene: 8. The CDR3 loop reads CASTRGGIPPLHF. The CDR3 nucleotides are TGTGCCAGCACCAGGGGGGGAATTCCACCCCTCCACTTT.

The chain has TRBV7-6 and TRBJ2-2, with 8 bases aligning to TRBD1. The germline V gene has CDR1 SGHVS and CDR2 FNYEAQ. V shed 5 bases and J 7 bases; nucleotides not matched to a gene: 6. The CDR3 has 14 amino acids. As DNA, the CDR3 is TGTGCCAGCAGCGGACAGGGAGAGAACGGGGAGCTGTTTTTT. Encoded protein: CASSGQGENGELFF.

V and J are TRBV11-2 and TRBJ1-2; TRBD1 might be the D (5 bases). CDR3 size: 14 residues. V gave up 5 bases and J gave up 8 bases, with 18 bases separating them. Germline V gene lookup returns CDR1 SGHAT and CDR2 FQNNGV. The CDR3 region has the DNA TGTGCCAGCAGCCCCCGCGCGGGGCTCGACGGCTACACCTTC. Translation: CASSPRAGLDGYTF.

V is TRBV12-3 or TRBV12-4 and J is TRBJ2-7, with D perhaps matching TRBD1 (6 bases). The V end was cut by 4 bases, the J end by 3 bases, with 19 bases between. The CDR3 runs 16 residues. Here the CDR3 reads CASSSTGLLHFYEQYF. The CDR3 DNA reads as TGTGCCAGCAGTTCTACAGGGCTCCTACACTTCTACGAGCAGTACTTC.

V is TRBV5-1 and J is TRBJ2-7, with TRBD1 identical over 7 bases. The V and J ends lost 2 bases and 0 bases, in that order; junction bases with no gene match: 2. CDR1 and CDR2 from the germline V gene are SGHRS and YFSETQ. This CDR3 region has 14 residues. The CDR3 spells CASSFNRGSYEQYF. The CDR3 bases are TGCGCCAGCAGCTTCAACAGGGGCTCCTACGAGCAGTACTTC.